This T cell receptor (beta chain) was sequenced in a study of blood T cells in healthy people across ages. About the research overall: About one barcoded TCR beta cDNA was captured per two T cells.

In its sample, this clonotype was seen many times. Together with a sample-barcoded 5' primer, a J-beta primer mix was included in a second PCR lasting about 7 to 11 cycles. TCRdb analysed the 5' RACE reads with MiXCR anew, one entry per CDR3 protein. The table has 550,000 to 600,000 distinct CDR3 sequences, about 25% seen once. Germline V CDR1 and CDR2: SGHNT, YENEEA. V lost 5 bases and J lost 5, with 12 bases in between. The CDR3 has 14 residues. The source is a woman aged 70-85 years in good health. The specimen sequenced was blood. The genes are TRBV11-3 and TRBJ1-4; D ambiguous. The CDR3 region is CASSPASGNEKLFF. The CDR3 bases are TGTGCCAGCAGCCCCGCGTCGGGGAATGAAAAACTGTTTTTT.